Shown below are 5 T cell receptor beta chains from a single sample sequenced in a study of cytomegalovirus exposure and HLA in healthy donors (dated by TCRdb to about 2017). Receptor amplification or capture employed the immunoSEQ multiplex PCR assay. The multiplex PCR relied on a mix of 60 forward primers for TCR Vbeta segments and 13 reverse primers for TCR Jbeta segments. Here the immuneACCESS table is served through TCRdb, limited to in-frame sequences with V and J called. Missing clones are a known gap in these copies; in checked studies unresolved V genes cover under half, and the rest lacks a known reason. For this sample the table gives 150,000 to 200,000 clones, of which 60% to 80% were detected only once. The ten largest clones add up to approximately 1.5% of the sample. The material sequenced was PBMCs. The receptors were sampled from a male donor in good health and CMV-seronegative.

The chain uses TRBV18 and TRBJ1-2, with 8 bases lining up with TRBD1. V trimming: 6 bases; J trimming: 2 bases; junction bases outside the gene matches: 11. Germline values: CDR1 KGHSH, CDR2 LQKENI. The CDR3 has 16 amino acids. The CDR3 region has the DNA TGTGCCAGCTCTCCCTCCAGACAGGGGCTAAACTATGGCTACACCTTC. Protein: CASSPSRQGLNYGYTF.

The chain joins TRBV5-1 to TRBJ1-2; D remains ambiguous. Germline V CDR1 and CDR2: SGHRS, YFSETQ. Trimming shortened V by 0 bases and J by 5 bases, and 11 bases separated the two germline ends. The CDR3 has 14 amino acids. CDR3 DNA: TGCGCCAGCAGCTTGGCCAGTGGGGAGTATGGCTACACCTTC. Amino acid sequence: CASSLASGEYGYTF.

The chain couples TRBV19 to TRBJ2-5; TRBD1 matches at 10 bases. V shed 7 bases, J shed 5 bases, and the junction held 10 bases outside the gene matches. The CDR3 contains 15 residues. The V gene's germline CDR1 is LNHDA and CDR2 SQIVND (reference sequence). CDR3 loop: CASKPTGGSYETQYF. The CDR3 bases are TGTGCCAGTAAACCGACAGGGGGCTCGTATGAGACCCAGTACTTC.

The V call is TRBV11-2, the J call TRBJ2-1, with D possibly being TRBD1 (5 bases). Per germline, CDR1 SGHAT and CDR2 FQNNGV. This CDR3 comprises 14 residues. V lost 6 bases and J lost 1, with 10 bases in between. CDR3 loop: CASSRQSSYNEQFF. DNA of the CDR3: TGTGCCAGCAGTCGACAGAGTTCCTACAATGAGCAGTTCTTC.

This chain connects TRBV6-1 to TRBJ2-7; D might be TRBD2 (6 bases). This CDR3 spans 15 amino acids. The V end was cut by 8 bases, the J end by 1 base, with 18 bases between. Per the germline V gene, CDR1 is MNHNS and CDR2 is SASEGT. CDR3 nucleotides: TGTGCCAGCGGTATGGGGGACTCCCGATCCTACGAGCAGTACTTC. Translated, it gives CASGMGDSRSYEQYF.